The 29 T cell receptor beta chains below were found in one sample sequenced in a study of blood T cells in healthy people across ages. A second 7 to 11 cycle PCR used barcoded and J-beta primers. TCRdb itself ran the 5' RACE reads through MiXCR, one entry per CDR3 protein. Among 660,000 or so distinct CDR3 sequences listed, 58% were seen once. Sequencing was performed on blood. Receptors originate from a man aged 55-75 years in good health.

The rearrangement uses TRBV7-9 and TRBJ2-4; D perhaps matches TRBD1 (6 bases). The germline gives CDR1 SEHNR, CDR2 FQNEAQ (reference sequence). V lost 1 base and J lost 6, with 10 bases in between. CDR3 length: 14 amino acids. The DNA for the CDR3 is TGTGCCAGCAGCTTAGAGGGGACACCAAACATTCAGTACTTC. This encodes CASSLEGTPNIQYF.

This clonotype was recorded many times. The chain combines TRBV18 with TRBJ2-3, with a weak D call TRBD2 (5 bases). The germline V gene encodes CDR1 KGHSH and CDR2 LQKENI. Trimming took 5 bases from V and 5 from J, leaving 17 bases between them. The CDR3 loop spans 15 amino acids. CDR3 residues: CASSSAGPPEDTQYF. CDR3 DNA sequence: TGTGCCAGCTCATCCGCGGGCCCCCCGGAAGATACGCAGTATTTT.

The rearrangement uses TRBV12-3 or TRBV12-4 and TRBJ2-5, with 9 bases identical to TRBD1. V lost 8 bases to trimming and J lost 5 bases; unmatched junction nucleotides: 3. The CDR3 length is 12 residues. The CDR3 region is CASGDREETQYF. The CDR3 region has the DNA TGTGCCAGCGGGGACAGGGAGGAGACCCAGTACTTC.

The rearrangement links TRBV10-3 to TRBJ2-7; TRBD1 matches 10 bases. CDR3 length equals 14 residues. Losses at the gene ends were 3 bases for V and 2 bases for J; bases not matched to a gene: 1. Germline assignment: CDR1 ENHRY and CDR2 SYGVKD. DNA of the CDR3: TGTGCCATCAGTGATGGACAGGGGGCCTACGAGCAGTACTTC. Translated, it gives CAISDGQGAYEQYF.

This rearrangement joins TRBV12-3 or TRBV12-4 to TRBJ2-7, with D maybe TRBD1 (10 bases). The CDR3 contains 15 residues. V was pared by 2 bases and J by 7 bases, with 18 bases between. CDR3 in DNA: TGTGCCAGCAGTTTAAGACAGGGGGCGGGGGGGGAGCAGTACTTC. Protein product: CASSLRQGAGGEQYF.

This chain joins TRBV6-1 and TRBJ1-2, with 10 bases aligning to TRBD1. V trimming: 5 bases; J trimming: 7 bases; junction bases outside the gene matches: 7. The CDR3 spans 14 residues. The germline CDR1 and CDR2 sequences are MNHNS and SASEGT. This chain's CDR3 is CASSMDRGISGYTF. In DNA, the CDR3 is TGTGCCAGCAGTATGGACAGGGGGATAAGTGGCTACACCTTC.

The genes are TRBV6-1 and TRBJ2-1; 13 bases line up with TRBD2. Germline CDR1 MNHNS, CDR2 SASEGT. V trimming: 8 bases; J trimming: 7 bases; junction bases outside the gene matches: 5. This CDR3 has 14 amino acids. CDR3 loop: CASQTTSGGNEQFF. CDR3 coding DNA: TGTGCCAGCCAAACGACTAGCGGGGGGAATGAGCAGTTCTTC.

The gene calls are TRBV5-1 and TRBJ1-4; 7 bases map to TRBD1. V was clipped by 7 bases and J by 1 base; unmatched bases: 1. Germline values: CDR1 SGHRS, CDR2 YFSETQ. The CDR3 runs to 13 residues. The CDR3 DNA is TGCGCCAGCCACAGGGGAACTAATGAAAAACTGTTTTTT. Protein sequence: CASHRGTNEKLFF. The full variable domain, its missing parts supplied by reference TRBV5-1 and TRBJ1-4, is KAGVTQTPRYLIKTRGQQVTLSCSPISGHRSVSWYQQTPGQGLQFLFEYFSETQRNKGNFPGRFSGRQFSNSRSEMNVSTLELGDSALYLCASHRGTNEKLFFGSGTQLSVL.

CDR3 sequence reads: CASSLVGGNLYGYTF. For the CDR3, the DNA is TGTGCCAGCAGCTTAGTAGGGGGGAACCTCTATGGCTACACCTTC. V and J are TRBV7-2 and TRBJ1-2, with D maybe TRBD1 (6 bases). This CDR3 comprises 15 residues. Trimming left V 1 base short and J 4 bases short, with 13 bases between. Per germline, CDR1 SGHTA and CDR2 FQGNSA.

The chain couples TRBV12-3 or TRBV12-4 to TRBJ2-5; D may be TRBD1 (6 bases). CDR3 length equals 13 residues. Trimming left V 7 bases short and J 2 bases short, with 11 bases between. This CDR3 is CASNSQGQETQYF. CDR3 coding DNA: TGTGCCAGCAACTCACAGGGACAAGAGACCCAGTACTTC.

V is TRBV20-1 and J is TRBJ2-3; TRBD2 aligns across 12 bases. V gave up 4 bases and J gave up 3 bases; unmatched junction bases: 11. The CDR3 covers 17 residues. The germline gives CDR1 DFQATT, CDR2 SNEGSKA (reference sequence). CDR3 sequence reads: CSATLAHLAGGTDTQYF. CDR3 coding DNA: TGCAGTGCTACCCTCGCCCATCTAGCGGGGGGGACAGATACGCAGTATTTT.

The CDR3 DNA reads as TGTGCCAGCAGCCCGGGACAGGGGGCCGGTTACAATGAGCAGTTCTTC. Encoded protein: CASSPGQGAGYNEQFF. The chain uses TRBV12-3 or TRBV12-4 and TRBJ2-1; TRBD1 aligns across 12 bases. The CDR3 runs 16 residues. Trimming removed 6 bases from V and 4 bases from J; junction bases left unmatched: 7.

The CDR3 bases are TGTGCCAGCAGCCAAGGACAGAGAAACGAGCAGTACTTC. It yields the protein CASSQGQRNEQYF. The chain employs TRBV14 and TRBJ2-7; D is perhaps TRBD1 (5 bases). CDR3 length: 13 amino acids. The V end was cut by 1 base, the J end by 5 bases, with 9 bases between. CDR1 and CDR2 (germline): SGHDN, FVKESK.

This clonotype was found once. The chain carries TRBV12-3 or TRBV12-4 and TRBJ2-1; TRBD2 agrees at 16 bases. CDR3 length: 15 residues. J lost 12 bases, V lost 5 bases, and 7 bases had no gene match. The CDR3 nucleotides are TGTGCCAGCAGTGTCGGGACTAGCGGGGGGGACCGGCAGTTCTTC. Amino acid sequence: CASSVGTSGGDRQFF.

This clonotype was counted once. This CDR3 is CASSPRQGHEAFF. CDR3 nucleotides: TGTGCCAGCAGTCCTAGACAGGGCCATGAAGCTTTCTTT. This chain joins TRBV27 and TRBJ1-1; TRBD1 matches at 7 bases. With V trimmed by 5 bases and J by 7 bases, 7 bases remained unmatched. CDR1 is MNHEY and CDR2 is SMNVEV in the germline V gene (reference sequence). CDR3 length equals 13 residues.

The chain links TRBV6-1 to TRBJ2-4, with a weak D call TRBD1 (5 bases). This CDR3 has 17 amino acids. Trimming removed 6 bases at V and 3 bases at J, with 21 bases between. From germline, CDR1 is MNHNS and CDR2 SASEGT. CDR3 protein: CASRGQGVGLIKNIQYF. In DNA form, the CDR3 reads TGTGCCAGCAGGGGCCAGGGCGTGGGGTTGATCAAAAACATTCAGTACTTC.

This clonotype came up a few times. This chain joins TRBV24-1 and TRBJ2-7; TRBD1 aligns across 7 bases. Germline loops: CDR1 KGHDR, CDR2 SFDVKD. The CDR3 is 13 amino acids. Trimming cost V 7 bases and J 3 bases; bases outside gene matches: 5. The CDR3: CATSEGANYEQYF. The CDR3 DNA sequence: TGTGCCACCAGCGAGGGGGCAAACTACGAGCAGTACTTC.

The V call is TRBV24-1, the J call TRBJ1-2; 7 positions agree with TRBD1. J gave up 2 bases and V 5 bases, and 7 bases lay outside the gene matches. Germline loops: CDR1 KGHDR, CDR2 SFDVKD. CDR3 length equals 15 residues. The CDR3 loop reads CATSAPRGPNYGYTF. In DNA form, the CDR3 reads TGTGCCACCAGTGCCCCAAGGGGGCCCAACTATGGCTACACCTTC.

The chain links TRBV9 to TRBJ1-2, with a tentative D call TRBD1 (5 bases). With 3 bases removed from V and 8 bases from J, the gap between germline ends came to 14 bases. Germline assignment: CDR1 SGDLS and CDR2 YYNGEE. CDR3 size: 13 residues. The CDR3 region has the DNA TGTGCCAGCAGCGCCCCCGGGAGGGGCGGCTACACCTTC. Protein product: CASSAPGRGGYTF.

The genes are TRBV6-4 and TRBJ2-1, with 7 bases fitting TRBD2. With 3 bases clipped from V and 6 bases from J, the junction kept 5 bases outside the gene matches. There are 14 residues in the CDR3. The germline CDR1 and CDR2 sequences are MRHNA and SNTAGT. CDR3 in amino acids: CASSESGEANEQFF. CDR3 DNA sequence: TGTGCCAGCAGTGAGAGCGGGGAGGCCAATGAGCAGTTCTTC.

V is TRBV10-3 and J is TRBJ1-2; 10 bases map to TRBD1. Per the germline V gene, CDR1 is ENHRY and CDR2 is SYGVKD. There are 14 residues in the CDR3. V shed 5 bases and J 3 bases; nucleotides not matched to a gene: 3. DNA of the CDR3: TGTGCCATCAGTTCGGGACAGGGGTACTATGGCTACACCTTC. This encodes CAISSGQGYYGYTF.

In this sample, this clonotype turned up a few times. J is TRBJ2-5 and V is TRBV4-2, with TRBD2 matching over 9 bases. The V gene's germline CDR1 is LGHNA and CDR2 YNFKEQ. The CDR3 spans 15 residues. V lost 3 bases to trimming and J lost 2 bases; unmatched junction nucleotides: 4. The CDR3 sequence: CASSQTSGRQETQYF. The CDR3 DNA is TGTGCCAGCAGCCAGACTAGCGGCCGACAAGAGACCCAGTACTTC.

This clonotype turned up a few times. The CDR3 DNA follows: TGTGCCAGCAGCCCGGGACAGGACACCGGGGAGCTGTTTTTT. It specifies CASSPGQDTGELFF. The chain recombines TRBV6-2 or TRBV6-3 with TRBJ2-2, with TRBD1 identical over 8 bases. The CDR3 totals 14 residues. Germline V gene lookup returns CDR1 MNHEY and CDR2 SVGEGT. J was trimmed by 3 bases and V by 6 bases; bases with no gene match: 3.

This clonotype was recorded a few times. The gene calls are TRBV25-1 and TRBJ1-1; D gene unclear. Germline V gene sequence: CDR1 MGHDK, CDR2 SYGVNS. The CDR3 sequence is 14 residues long. The V end was cut by 4 bases, the J end by 0 bases, with 9 bases between. This CDR3 is CASSVDFMNTEAFF. The CDR3 DNA is TGTGCCAGCAGTGTTGACTTTATGAACACTGAAGCTTTCTTT.

The chain combines TRBV20-1 with TRBJ2-1; the D gene is possibly TRBD2 (6 bases). The CDR3 spans 15 residues. V was cut by 4 bases and J by 2 bases, with 15 bases left in between. Germline values: CDR1 DFQATT, CDR2 SNEGSKA (reference sequence). The CDR3 sequence is CSAMAGTYAYNEQFF. In nucleotides, the CDR3 is TGCAGTGCTATGGCGGGGACGTACGCCTACAATGAGCAGTTCTTC.

For this clonotype: This may arise from a read error, as a much more abundant clone is one base away. The chain joins TRBV29-1 to TRBJ2-5, with a possible D match to TRBD1 (5 bases). Germline CDR1 SQVTM, CDR2 ANQGSEA. The CDR3 sequence is 13 residues long. The ends were cut back, 7 bases at V and 1 base at J, with 13 bases in the middle. The CDR3 protein is CSARGWFQETQYF. The CDR3 DNA reads as TGCAGCGCTAGGGGATGGTTCCAAGAGACCCAGTACTTC.

V usage is TRBV9 and J usage is TRBJ2-2; possible D gene TRBD2, 5 bases. CDR3 length equals 15 residues. Germline V gene sequence: CDR1 SGDLS, CDR2 YYNGEE. Deletions cut 0 bases from V and 4 bases from J, with 10 bases between. The CDR3 nucleotides are TGTGCCAGCAGCGTAGGGAGGACTGGCACCGGGGAGCTGTTTTTT. Encoded protein: CASSVGRTGTGELFF.

V usage is TRBV5-1 and J usage is TRBJ2-1, with 7 bases lining up with TRBD1. The germline V gene encodes CDR1 SGHRS and CDR2 YFSETQ. The CDR3 consists of 15 residues. The trim removed 4 bases at V and 0 bases at J, leaving 4 bases unmatched. The CDR3 protein is CASSPQGNSYNEQFF. The CDR3, as DNA: TGCGCCAGCAGCCCACAGGGGAACTCCTACAATGAGCAGTTCTTC.

This clonotype was detected only a few times. Mismatch with germline at one junction end may stem from a read error. This sequence joins TRBV6-5 and TRBJ2-5, with D maybe TRBD1 (5 bases). From germline, CDR1 is MNHEY and CDR2 SVGAGI. The CDR3 loop spans 15 amino acids. Written as DNA, the CDR3 is TGTACCAGCCATTCGCCCAGGGCCCCCCAAGAGACCCAGTACTTC. This codes for CTSHSPRAPQETQYF.